These 18 T cell receptor beta chains originate from one sample sequenced in a study of cytomegalovirus exposure and HLA in healthy donors. Both 60 Vbeta primers and 13 Jbeta primers went into the PCR. Profiling relied on immunoSEQ multiplex PCR, and the TCRdb table lists in-frame clones only, not all of them. The sample data list 140,000 to 150,000 clones. The sample was PBMCs. The source is a woman in her forties or fifties in good health and CMV-seronegative.

Turning to this clone: Other nucleotide sequences in the sample specify the same CDR3. The V gene is TRBV6-5, the J gene TRBJ2-7; 10 nucleotides line up with TRBD1. The CDR3 consists of 13 residues. With V trimmed by 5 bases and J by 3 bases, 1 base remained unmatched. CDR1 is MNHEY, CDR2 SVGAGI, per germline. The CDR3 DNA follows: TGTGCCAGCAGTAGGGACAGGGGCTACGAGCAGTACTTC. As protein: CASSRDRGYEQYF.

V and J are TRBV5-1 and TRBJ2-3; 7 nucleotides agree with TRBD1. The CDR3 has 14 residues. Germline V gene lookup returns CDR1 SGHRS and CDR2 YFSETQ. The V gene end was trimmed by 5 bases and the J gene end by 4 bases; junction bases not matched to a gene: 7. CDR3 bases: TGCGCCAGCAGTCCGGGACAGAAGGCAGATACGCAGTATTTT. Translated, it gives CASSPGQKADTQYF.

The rearrangement joins TRBV11-2 to TRBJ1-2; D unclear. CDR1 is SGHAT and CDR2 is FQNNGV in the germline V gene. Trimming removed 4 bases at V and 7 bases at J, with 13 bases between. The CDR3 runs to 13 residues. The CDR3 nucleotides read TGTGCCAGCAGCTCCCCCGAGGGATCTGGCTACACCTTC. Protein: CASSSPEGSGYTF.

V gene TRBV29-1 combines with J gene TRBJ1-5; 11 bases fit TRBD1. The CDR3 is made up of 16 amino acids. Germline V gives CDR1 SQVTM, CDR2 ANQGSEA. CDR3 residues: CSSPGQGAKSNQPQHF. CDR3 in DNA: TGCAGTTCCCCTGGACAGGGGGCCAAGAGCAATCAGCCCCAGCATTTT.

The chain couples TRBV9 to TRBJ2-2; the D is unclear. Germline lookup yields CDR1 SGDLS and CDR2 YYNGEE. The V gene lost 0 bases and the J gene lost 1 base, with 4 bases spanning the gap. The CDR3 is made up of 14 amino acids. Written as DNA, the CDR3 is TGTGCCAGCAGCGTAGTTCAGAACACCGGGGAGCTGTTTTTT. It yields the protein CASSVVQNTGELFF.

This sequence joins TRBV5-1 and TRBJ2-7; D might be TRBD2 (5 bases). Germline assignment: CDR1 SGHRS and CDR2 YFSETQ. The CDR3 covers 16 residues. Trimming stripped 4 bases from V and 0 bases from J, with 17 bases between. The CDR3 DNA reads TGCGCCAGCAGCACAAGGAGGCCGGGGAGCTCCTACGAGCAGTACTTC. Translation: CASSTRRPGSSYEQYF.

This chain uses TRBV5-1 with TRBJ2-1, with a possible D match to TRBD2 (6 bases). CDR3 length: 16 residues. Between the trimmed V and J ends, which lost 0 bases and 0 bases, there was a span of 10 bases. Germline loops: CDR1 SGHRS, CDR2 YFSETQ. The CDR3 DNA sequence: TGCGCCAGCAGCTTGGCGGGGGATAGCTCCTACAATGAGCAGTTCTTC. This codes for CASSLAGDSSYNEQFF.

CDR3 sequence reads: CASSVGPFGGYEQYF. The CDR3 bases are TGTGCCAGCAGCGTAGGTCCCTTCGGAGGCTACGAGCAGTACTTC. This rearrangement joins TRBV9 to TRBJ2-5; D possibly corresponds to TRBD2 (5 bases). Judging by the DNA end, TRBJ2-7 fits better; the J call may be wrong. This CDR3 is 15 amino acids long. Germline assignment: CDR1 SGDLS and CDR2 YYNGEE.

This rearrangement joins TRBV7-2 to TRBJ2-1; 8 bases align to TRBD2. V shed 2 bases and J 5 bases; nucleotides not matched to a gene: 5. Germline V gene data show CDR1 as SGHTA and CDR2 as FQGNSA. This CDR3 has 15 residues. The DNA of the CDR3 is TGTGCCAGCAGCTTATGGCTGCGGGGGGACAATGAGCAGTTCTTC. It encodes CASSLWLRGDNEQFF.

This chain links TRBV18 with TRBJ2-6; D may be TRBD1 (5 bases). Germline loops: CDR1 KGHSH, CDR2 LQKENI. V dropped 5 bases and J dropped 0 bases, with 8 bases sitting between them. The CDR3 runs 15 residues. CDR3 region: CASSSTDSGANVLTF. CDR3 bases: TGTGCCAGCTCATCGACAGACTCTGGGGCCAACGTCCTGACTTTC. The full variable domain, completed using reference TRBV18 and TRBJ2-6, is NAGVMQNPRHLVRRRGQEARLRCSPMKGHSHVYWYRQLPEEGLKFMVYLQKENIIDESGMPKERFSAEFPKEGPSILRIQQVVRGDSAAYFCASSSTDSGANVLTFGAGSRLTVL.

J is TRBJ2-7 and V is TRBV9, with 11 bases identical to TRBD2. The J segment lost 3 bases and the V segment lost 4 bases, leaving 3 bases of the junction unmatched. Per germline, CDR1 SGDLS and CDR2 YYNGEE. There are 14 residues in the CDR3. The CDR3, as DNA: TGTGCCAGCAGCTTGACTAGCGGGGACTACGAGCAGTACTTC. It codes for CASSLTSGDYEQYF.

This chain links TRBV4-1 with TRBJ1-4; D is ambiguous. V lost 1 base to trimming and J lost 7 bases, with 13 bases between them. The germline V gene encodes CDR1 MGHRA and CDR2 YSYEKL. The CDR3 is 15 residues long. The CDR3 region is CASSQVEAVVEKLFF. The DNA for the CDR3 is TGCGCCAGCAGCCAAGTAGAGGCTGTGGTTGAAAAACTGTTTTTT.

The chain carries TRBV18 and TRBJ2-2; D might be TRBD2 (5 bases). The germline V gene has CDR1 KGHSH and CDR2 LQKENI. The CDR3 has 18 amino acids. The V end lost 3 bases, the J end lost 1 base, and 18 bases lay between the germline ends. The CDR3 protein is CASSPRNLPGKNTGELFF. CDR3 nucleotide sequence: TGTGCCAGCTCACCTCGAAACCTCCCCGGGAAGAACACCGGGGAGCTGTTTTTT. The whole variable domain, remainder taken from reference TRBV18 and TRBJ2-2, is NAGVMQNPRHLVRRRGQEARLRCSPMKGHSHVYWYRQLPEEGLKFMVYLQKENIIDESGMPKERFSAEFPKEGPSILRIQQVVRGDSAAYFCASSPRNLPGKNTGELFFGEGSRLTVL.

The V call is TRBV5-4, the J call TRBJ2-7; 8 positions match TRBD2. Germline CDR1 SGHNT, CDR2 YYREEE (reference sequence). With 4 bases clipped from V and 2 bases from J, the junction kept 8 bases outside the gene matches. CDR3 size: 15 residues. CDR3 loop: CASSLGAGGTYEQYF. Written as DNA, the CDR3 is TGTGCCAGCAGCCTGGGCGCGGGAGGAACCTACGAGCAGTACTTC.

The gene calls are TRBV5-1 and TRBJ2-7, with 9 nucleotides matching TRBD1. Trimming cost V 0 bases and J 5 bases; bases outside gene matches: 6. CDR1 is SGHRS and CDR2 is YFSETQ in the germline V gene. This CDR3 contains 15 residues. For the CDR3, the DNA is TGCGCCAGCAGCTTGGAAGGGACAGGGTTCGACGAGCAGTACTTC. Translated: CASSLEGTGFDEQYF.

The chain joins TRBV5-4 to TRBJ2-7, with a possible D match to TRBD2 (5 bases). Germline CDR1 and CDR2: SGHNT and YYREEE (reference sequence). This CDR3 contains 13 residues. V was cut by 0 bases and J by 6 bases, with 10 bases left in between. CDR3 sequence: CASSLAGVGEQYF. CDR3 nucleotides: TGTGCCAGCAGCTTGGCCGGGGTGGGCGAGCAGTACTTC.

About this clone itself: Germline is not matched at one junction end, which may reflect a read error. The chain employs TRBV7-7 and TRBJ2-1; TRBD1 matches 9 bases. The CDR3 has 15 amino acids. Germline CDR1 is SSHAT and CDR2 is FNYEAQ (reference sequence). The CDR3 coding sequence is TGTGCTAGCAGCTTACAGGGGGCCTCCTACAATGAGCAGTTCTTC. Translating gives CASSLQGASYNEQFF.

The chain combines TRBV9 with TRBJ1-1; 8 bases are a match to TRBD1. Germline V gives CDR1 SGDLS, CDR2 YYNGEE. The CDR3 runs 13 residues. After removal of 3 bases from V and 4 bases from J, the junction contained 2 bases not matched to a gene. CDR3 residues: CASSGTGGTEAFF. The CDR3 DNA reads TGTGCCAGCAGCGGTACAGGGGGCACTGAAGCTTTCTTT.